These 30 T cell receptor beta chains came from one sample sequenced in a study of T cells in Graves' hyperthyroidism and ophthalmopathy. Amplification targeted TCR beta CDR3 regions from RNA transcripts. The HTBI primer set drove a first-round RT-PCR of the TCR CDR3. Each CDR3 protein gets one entry after TCRdb re-called the multiplex PCR reads with MiXCR. Seen here are around 520,000 distinct CDR3 sequences, 24% observed once, and the top ten hold 10% to 12%. The sequenced sample was blood. These receptors all come from a woman aged 25-40 years with Graves' ophthalmopathy.

This clonotype was detected many times. CDR3: CASRVVGNQPQHF. CDR3 in DNA: TGTGCCAGCAGGGTGGTGGGCAATCAGCCCCAGCATTTT. This rearrangement joins TRBV6-5 to TRBJ1-5; D gene ambiguous. V lost 6 bases and J 2 bases, leaving 8 bases between the germline ends. The CDR3 loop spans 13 amino acids. Germline V lookup: CDR1 MNHEY, CDR2 SVGAGI.

This rearrangement joins TRBV27 to TRBJ1-1, with 8 nucleotides matching TRBD1. V was clipped by 4 bases and J by 10 bases; unmatched bases: 2. CDR1 MNHEY and CDR2 SMNVEV come from the germline V gene (reference sequence). The CDR3 contains 11 residues. CDR3 coding DNA: TGTGCCAGCAGTTCACAGGGGGGAGCTTTCTTT. It codes for CASSSQGGAFF.

The genes are TRBV27 and TRBJ2-7; the D call may be TRBD1 or TRBD2 (5 bases each). Germline loops: CDR1 MNHEY, CDR2 SMNVEV (reference sequence). The CDR3 totals 15 residues. Trimming removed 6 bases from V and 2 bases from J, with 17 bases in between. As DNA, the CDR3 is TGTGCCAGCAGGGCCTCCGGGACGGCAACCTACGAGCAGTACTTC. Translating it yields CASRASGTATYEQYF.

This clonotype was seen only a few times. The chain joins TRBV27 to TRBJ1-2; possible D gene TRBD1, 6 bases. V lost 2 bases, J lost 7 bases, and 11 bases lay in between. The CDR3 is 13 amino acids. CDR1 is MNHEY and CDR2 is SMNVEV in the germline V gene (reference sequence). CDR3 nucleotides: TGTGCCAGCAGTTTAGCCCGGGGGGCTGGCTACACCTTC. Its translation is CASSLARGAGYTF.

This clonotype was seen repeatedly, ten times or more. V and J are TRBV28 and TRBJ1-2, with D hard to call. Germline V gene sequence: CDR1 MDHEN, CDR2 SYDVKM. Trimming removed 3 bases at V and 4 bases at J, with 9 bases between. This CDR3 is built from 13 residues. The CDR3: CASSFLGTYGYTF. The CDR3 DNA reads as TGTGCCAGCAGTTTTTTAGGCACCTATGGCTACACCTTC.

This clonotype was observed at least ten times. With a much larger clone just one base away, this may be a read error. The chain recombines TRBV12-3 or TRBV12-4 with TRBJ1-1; 7 bases line up with TRBD1. V shed 6 bases, J shed 4 bases, and the junction held 8 bases outside the gene matches. The CDR3 totals 14 residues. The CDR3 here is CASRPDRASTEAFF. The CDR3 bases are TGTGCCAGCAGGCCCGACAGGGCGAGCACTGAAGCTTTCTTT.

This clonotype was observed at least ten times. The chain recombines TRBV18 with TRBJ2-5, with 8 positions matching TRBD1. Trimming at V came to 4 bases and at J to 3 bases, leaving 7 bases not matched to a gene. This CDR3 spans 15 amino acids. Germline V gene sequence: CDR1 KGHSH, CDR2 LQKENI. CDR3: CASSLRTGNEETQYF. CDR3 nucleotides: TGTGCCAGCTCACTTCGGACAGGGAATGAAGAGACCCAGTACTTC.

The gene calls are TRBV20-1 and TRBJ1-2, with TRBD1 identical over 7 bases. The CDR3 contains 13 residues. Germline V gene data show CDR1 as DFQATT and CDR2 as SNEGSKA (reference sequence). With V trimmed by 6 bases and J by 4 bases, 8 bases remained unmatched. The CDR3 region has the DNA TGCAGTGCGGGCCGACAGGGCGGCTATGGCTACACCTTC. Translating it yields CSAGRQGGYGYTF.

The CDR3 sequence is CASSSVSLNTEAFF. CDR3 DNA: TGTGCCAGCAGCTCAGTAAGCTTGAACACTGAAGCTTTCTTT. The genes are TRBV7-9 and TRBJ1-1; D is ambiguous. Trimming stripped 4 bases from V and 0 bases from J, with 9 bases between. The CDR3 has 14 amino acids. Germline CDR1 is SEHNR and CDR2 is FQNEAQ (reference sequence).

This clonotype was picked up many times. This rearrangement joins TRBV6-1 to TRBJ1-5; tentatively, D is TRBD1 (6 bases). The V end lost 8 bases, the J end lost 5 bases, and 16 bases lay between the germline ends. Per germline, CDR1 MNHNS and CDR2 SASEGT. The CDR3 loop spans 14 amino acids. The CDR3 coding sequence is TGTGCCAGCGGAGGGGGGGTTAGGGATCAGCCCCAGCATTTT. This encodes CASGGGVRDQPQHF.

This clonotype was recorded many times. The rearrangement uses TRBV16 and TRBJ2-5; D is uncertain. The CDR3 spans 15 residues. Trimming removed 0 bases at V and 1 base at J, with 9 bases between. Germline assignment: CDR1 KGHSY and CDR2 FQNENV. DNA for the CDR3: TGTGCCAGCAGCCAATCCCCTTTCCGCCAAGAGACCCAGTACTTC. Amino acid sequence: CASSQSPFRQETQYF.

This clonotype was found many times. The V and J genes are TRBV7-2 and TRBJ1-1, with D hard to call. This CDR3 region has 15 residues. CDR1 is SGHTA, CDR2 FQGNSA, per germline. Deletions cut 2 bases from V and 0 bases from J, with 10 bases between. This CDR3 is CASSLRSRLNTEAFF. The CDR3 DNA reads TGTGCCAGCAGCTTAAGGTCCAGACTGAACACTGAAGCTTTCTTT. Supplemented by reference TRBV7-2 and TRBJ1-1, the full variable domain reads GAGVSQSPSNKVTEKGKDVELRCDPISGHTALYWYRQSLGQGLEFLIYFQGNSAPDKSGLPSDRFSAERTGGSVSTLTIQRTQQEDSAVYLCASSLRSRLNTEAFFGQGTRLTVV.

This chain links TRBV12-3 or TRBV12-4 with TRBJ1-2, with TRBD1 as a possible D gene (5 bases). The CDR3 covers 14 residues. V lost 4 bases and J 8 bases, leaving 17 bases between the germline ends. CDR3 sequence: CASSWGVSPDGYTF. Here the CDR3 DNA reads TGTGCCAGCAGTTGGGGGGTCAGTCCGGACGGCTACACCTTC.

This sequence joins TRBV29-1 and TRBJ1-2, with D unclear. Germline V gene sequence: CDR1 SQVTM, CDR2 ANQGSEA. The CDR3 consists of 11 residues. V lost 3 bases to trimming and J lost 6 bases, with 8 bases between them. The CDR3 bases are TGCAGCGTTGACGCCCTAAATGGCTACACCTTC. Amino acids: CSVDALNGYTF.

This sequence joins TRBV28 and TRBJ2-7, with D possibly being TRBD1 (6 bases). The V gene's germline CDR1 is MDHEN and CDR2 SYDVKM. CDR3 size: 14 residues. The germline V and J ends were trimmed by 8 bases and 7 bases, with 21 bases remaining between them. The DNA for the CDR3 is TGTGCCAGCCCTTATATCACTCCCAGGGGTGAGCAGTACTTC. This gives the protein CASPYITPRGEQYF.

This clonotype was detected many times. This chain connects TRBV19 to TRBJ1-2, with D tentatively TRBD1 (5 bases). This CDR3 has 15 residues. Deletions cut 11 bases from V and 5 bases from J, with 24 bases between. The germline gives CDR1 LNHDA, CDR2 SQIVND (reference sequence). CDR3 amino acids: CAGNTGGANGYGYTF. The CDR3 nucleotides read TGTGCCGGTAATACAGGAGGCGCTAATGGGTATGGCTACACCTTC.

This clonotype was counted ten times or more. This rearrangement joins TRBV7-2 to TRBJ2-5; 9 nucleotides line up with TRBD2. The germline gives CDR1 SGHTA, CDR2 FQGNSA. The V gene end was trimmed by 6 bases and the J gene end by 0 bases; junction bases not matched to a gene: 14. The CDR3 consists of 18 residues. As DNA, the CDR3 is TGTGCCAGCAGACAGGGGCGGGGGGGCCACCCGTACCAAGAGACCCAGTACTTC. Protein sequence: CASRQGRGGHPYQETQYF.

This clonotype showed up just once. The gene calls are TRBV29-1 and TRBJ1-2; 10 nucleotides agree with TRBD1. The CDR3 length is 16 residues. Germline-derived CDR1 and CDR2 are SQVTM and ANQGSEA. With V trimmed by 6 bases and J by 6 bases, 16 bases remained unmatched. The CDR3 loop is CSVRTATGGGSHGYTF. CDR3 nucleotides: TGCAGCGTCCGAACTGCGACAGGGGGCGGTAGTCATGGCTACACCTTC.

At least ten counts were recorded for this clonotype. This sequence joins TRBV7-9 and TRBJ1-2; possible D gene TRBD1, 5 bases. Germline V CDR1 and CDR2: SEHNR, FQNEAQ (reference sequence). The CDR3 consists of 14 residues. Trimming stripped 5 bases from V and 1 base from J, with 11 bases between. The CDR3 loop reads CASSDSDSNYGYTF. As DNA, the CDR3 is TGTGCCAGCAGCGACAGCGACAGTAACTATGGCTACACCTTC.

This clonotype was recorded at least ten times. The J gene is TRBJ2-5, the V gene TRBV7-8; D is unclear. V was shortened by 1 base and J by 5 bases, with 8 bases between the two germline ends. This CDR3 comprises 13 residues. Germline assignment: CDR1 SGHVS and CDR2 FQNEAQ. The CDR3 DNA is TGTGCCAGCAGCTTAGTATTAAGGGAGACCCAGTACTTC. Encoded protein: CASSLVLRETQYF.

This clonotype appeared a few times. The chain recombines TRBV6-1 with TRBJ1-2; 8 nucleotides align to TRBD1. Per the germline V gene, CDR1 is MNHNS and CDR2 is SASEGT. J lost 7 bases, V lost 3 bases, and 1 base had no gene match. The CDR3 runs to 12 residues. The CDR3 reads CASSETGVGYTF. CDR3 bases: TGTGCCAGCAGTGAGACAGGGGTTGGCTACACCTTC.

This clonotype was picked up many times. The genes are TRBV27 and TRBJ1-1; the D is unclear. Germline CDR1 reads MNHEY; CDR2 reads SMNVEV (reference sequence). The CDR3 sequence is 16 residues long. V was pared by 2 bases and J by 4 bases, with 17 bases between. CDR3 amino acids: CASSLTGFGEITEAFF. CDR3 bases: TGTGCCAGCAGTTTAACGGGATTTGGCGAAATCACTGAAGCTTTCTTT.

Ten or more counts support this clonotype. CDR3 in amino acids: CASSNDPGGNQPQHF. The CDR3, as DNA: TGTGCCAGTAGTAACGACCCTGGCGGGAATCAGCCCCAGCATTTT. The rearrangement joins TRBV19 to TRBJ1-5; D gene unclear. V lost 4 bases and J lost 4, with 14 bases in between. The V gene's germline CDR1 is LNHDA and CDR2 SQIVND (reference sequence). The CDR3 is made up of 15 amino acids.

With regard to this clonotype: Just one base apart from a much larger clone, this may be a read error. The gene calls are TRBV7-3 and TRBJ1-1; TRBD1 matches at 7 bases. The CDR3 runs to 16 residues. Per the germline V gene, CDR1 is SGHTA and CDR2 is FQGTGA. The CDR3 loop reads CASNPGQTFRVNEACF. The CDR3, as DNA: TGTGCCAGCAACCCGGGACAGACCTTCAGGGTAAATGAAGCTTGCTTT.

This clonotype was counted at least ten times. This rearrangement joins TRBV18 to TRBJ1-5; TRBD1 might be the D (5 bases). Trimming removed 6 bases from V and 4 bases from J, with 10 bases in between. Germline lookup yields CDR1 KGHSH and CDR2 LQKENI. This CDR3 has 13 amino acids. The CDR3 DNA sequence: TGTGCCAGCTCGACGGGGCTTAATCAGCCCCAGCATTTT. Translated, it gives CASSTGLNQPQHF. Based on the CDR3 plus reference TRBV18 and TRBJ1-5, the full variable domain is NAGVMQNPRHLVRRRGQEARLRCSPMKGHSHVYWYRQLPEEGLKFMVYLQKENIIDESGMPKERFSAEFPKEGPSILRIQQVVRGDSAAYFCASSTGLNQPQHFGDGTRLSIL.

This clonotype was recorded at least ten times. The rearrangement joins TRBV6-1 to TRBJ2-2; D remains unclear. CDR3 size: 15 residues. Germline values: CDR1 MNHNS, CDR2 SASEGT. V lost 6 bases and J 2 bases, leaving 13 bases between the germline ends. The CDR3 reads CASRRPVSNTGELFF. CDR3 sequence (DNA): TGTGCCAGCAGGCGACCAGTTAGTAACACCGGGGAGCTGTTTTTT.

This clonotype came up many times. The chain joins TRBV5-1 to TRBJ2-7; D may be TRBD2 (5 bases). Germline CDR1 is SGHRS and CDR2 is YFSETQ. The germline V and J ends were trimmed by 1 base and 2 bases, with 10 bases remaining between them. The CDR3 loop spans 14 amino acids. CDR3 bases: TGCGCCAGCAGCTTGTATAGAGGGACCTACGAGCAGTACTTC. Protein sequence: CASSLYRGTYEQYF.

This rearrangement joins TRBV6-1 to TRBJ2-7, with 7 bases fitting TRBD2. V was clipped by 7 bases and J by 3 bases; unmatched bases: 9. Germline loops: CDR1 MNHNS, CDR2 SASEGT. The CDR3 is 14 amino acids. The CDR3 spells CASKSPGGGYEQYF. The CDR3 nucleotides read TGTGCCAGCAAGTCACCGGGAGGAGGCTACGAGCAGTACTTC.

V and J are TRBV7-8 and TRBJ1-2; no reliable D call. Between the trimmed V and J ends, which lost 2 bases and 8 bases, there was a span of 18 bases. The CDR3 contains 15 residues. Germline loops: CDR1 SGHVS, CDR2 FQNEAQ. CDR3 region: CASSLSTQSHLGYTF. The DNA of the CDR3 is TGTGCCAGCAGCTTATCGACCCAATCCCATCTAGGCTACACCTTC.

The chain links TRBV2 to TRBJ2-5; 8 nucleotides match TRBD1. CDR1 SNHLY and CDR2 FYNNEI come from the germline V gene. This CDR3 region has 11 residues. J lost 6 bases, V lost 10 bases, and 4 bases had no gene match. The CDR3 sequence is CATRQGKTQYF. CDR3 nucleotide sequence: TGTGCCACTCGACAGGGGAAGACCCAGTACTTC.